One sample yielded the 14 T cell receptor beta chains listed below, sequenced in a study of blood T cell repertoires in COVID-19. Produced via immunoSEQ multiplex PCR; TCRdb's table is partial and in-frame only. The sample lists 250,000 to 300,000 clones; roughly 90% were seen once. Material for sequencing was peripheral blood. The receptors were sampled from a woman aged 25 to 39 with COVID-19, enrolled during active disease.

The CDR3 loop reads CAWSEQGNEQFF. DNA of the CDR3: TGTGCCTGGAGTGAACAGGGAAATGAGCAGTTCTTC. The rearrangement joins TRBV30 to TRBJ2-1; the D gene is possibly TRBD1 (6 bases). The CDR3 is 12 residues long. V was cut by 1 base and J by 7 bases, with 8 bases left in between. Germline V gives CDR1 GTSNPN, CDR2 SVGIG (reference sequence).

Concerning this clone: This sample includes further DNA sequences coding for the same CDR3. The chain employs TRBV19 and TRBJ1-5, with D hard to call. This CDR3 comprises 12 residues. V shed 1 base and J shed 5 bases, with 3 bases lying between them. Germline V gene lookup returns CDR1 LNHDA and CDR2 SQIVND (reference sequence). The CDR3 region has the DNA TGTGCCAGTAGTATAGGGCATCAGCCCCAGCATTTT. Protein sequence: CASSIGHQPQHF.

CDR3 residues: CASSHGAGGVYGYTF. The CDR3 coding sequence is TGTGCCAGCAGTCACGGGGCAGGGGGAGTCTATGGCTACACCTTC. V and J are TRBV7-9 and TRBJ1-2; 7 bases map to TRBD1. Per germline, CDR1 SEHNR and CDR2 FQNEAQ (reference sequence). The CDR3 is made up of 15 amino acids. V lost 6 bases, J lost 4 bases, and 11 bases stayed unmatched.

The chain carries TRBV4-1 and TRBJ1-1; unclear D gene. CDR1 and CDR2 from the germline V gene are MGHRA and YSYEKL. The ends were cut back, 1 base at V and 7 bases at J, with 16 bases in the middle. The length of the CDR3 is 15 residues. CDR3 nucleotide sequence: TGCGCCAGCAGCCAAGGTCCTAGAGAGCGATATGAAGCTTTCTTT. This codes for CASSQGPRERYEAFF.

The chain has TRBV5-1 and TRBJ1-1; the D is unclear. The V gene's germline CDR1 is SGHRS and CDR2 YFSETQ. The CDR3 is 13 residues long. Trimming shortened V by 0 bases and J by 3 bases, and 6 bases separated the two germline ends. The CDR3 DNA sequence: TGCGCCAGCAGCTTGGACCGGTACACTGAAGCTTTCTTT. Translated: CASSLDRYTEAFF. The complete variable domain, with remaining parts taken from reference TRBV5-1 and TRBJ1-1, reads KAGVTQTPRYLIKTRGQQVTLSCSPISGHRSVSWYQQTPGQGLQFLFEYFSETQRNKGNFPGRFSGRQFSNSRSEMNVSTLELGDSALYLCASSLDRYTEAFFGQGTRLTVV.

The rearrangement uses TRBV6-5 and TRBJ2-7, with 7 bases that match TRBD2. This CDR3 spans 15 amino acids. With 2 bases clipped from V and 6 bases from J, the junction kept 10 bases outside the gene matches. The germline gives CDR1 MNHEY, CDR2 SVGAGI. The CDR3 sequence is CASSYDSRGVREQYF. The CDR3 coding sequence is TGTGCCAGCAGTTACGATTCCCGGGGGGTCCGCGAGCAGTACTTC.

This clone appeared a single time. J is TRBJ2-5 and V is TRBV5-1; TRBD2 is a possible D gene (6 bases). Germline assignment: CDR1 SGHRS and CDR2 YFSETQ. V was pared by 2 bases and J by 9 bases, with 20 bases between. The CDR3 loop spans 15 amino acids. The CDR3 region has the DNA TGCGCCAGCAGCTTTGTTGGGGAGGCCCGGGTTCCCCAGTACTTC. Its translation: CASSFVGEARVPQYF.

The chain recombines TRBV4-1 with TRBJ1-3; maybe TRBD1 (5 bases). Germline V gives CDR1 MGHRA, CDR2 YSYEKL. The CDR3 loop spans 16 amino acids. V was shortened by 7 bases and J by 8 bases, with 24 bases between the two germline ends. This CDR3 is CASTTAGGRGLDTIYF. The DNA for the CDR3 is TGCGCCAGCACAACCGCCGGTGGGAGGGGATTGGACACCATATATTTT.

CDR3 nucleotide sequence: TGTGCCAGCAGCGAACAGGTCATGAACACTGAAGCTTTCTTT. Translation gives CASSEQVMNTEAFF. The chain carries TRBV2 and TRBJ1-1, with TRBD1 as a possible D gene (5 bases). This CDR3 is built from 14 residues. Germline V gives CDR1 SNHLY, CDR2 FYNNEI. V was cut by 6 bases and J by 0 bases, with 11 bases left in between.

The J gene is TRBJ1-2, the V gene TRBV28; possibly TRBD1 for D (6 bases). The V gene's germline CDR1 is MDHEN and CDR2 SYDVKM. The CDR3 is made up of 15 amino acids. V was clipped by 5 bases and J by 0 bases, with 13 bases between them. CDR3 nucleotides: TGTGCCAGCAGTCCCGGACAGTCTTCTAACTATGGCTACACCTTC. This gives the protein CASSPGQSSNYGYTF.

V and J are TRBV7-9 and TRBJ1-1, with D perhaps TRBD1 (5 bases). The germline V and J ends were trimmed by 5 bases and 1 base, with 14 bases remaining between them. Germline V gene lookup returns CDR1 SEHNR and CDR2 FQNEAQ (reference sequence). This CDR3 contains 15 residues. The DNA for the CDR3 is TGTGCCAGCAGCGATCCAGTAGGGGAGAACACTGAAGCTTTCTTT. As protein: CASSDPVGENTEAFF.

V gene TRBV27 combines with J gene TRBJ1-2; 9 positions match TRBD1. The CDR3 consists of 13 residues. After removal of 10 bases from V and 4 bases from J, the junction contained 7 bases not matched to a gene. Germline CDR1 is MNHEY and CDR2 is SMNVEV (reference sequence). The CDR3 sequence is CATQGAQGYGYTF. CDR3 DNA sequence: TGTGCCACACAGGGGGCGCAAGGCTATGGCTACACCTTC.

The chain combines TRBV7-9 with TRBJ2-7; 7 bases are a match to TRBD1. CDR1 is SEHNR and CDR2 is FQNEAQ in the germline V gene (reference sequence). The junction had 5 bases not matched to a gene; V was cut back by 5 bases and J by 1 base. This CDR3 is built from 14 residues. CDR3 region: CASSPRDRSYEQYF. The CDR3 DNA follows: TGTGCCAGCAGCCCCCGGGACAGATCCTACGAGCAGTACTTC.

CDR3 loop: CASSSPGQGTNTQYF. As DNA, the CDR3 is TGTGCCAGCAGCTCTCCGGGACAGGGGACAAATACGCAGTATTTT. The chain is built from TRBV7-9 and TRBJ2-3; 10 bases line up with TRBD1. Germline V gene data show CDR1 as SEHNR and CDR2 as FQNEAQ (reference sequence). The length of the CDR3 is 15 residues. The V and J ends lost 4 bases and 7 bases, in that order; junction bases with no gene match: 8. The variable domain in full, completed from reference TRBV7-9 and TRBJ2-3, reads DTGVSQNPRHKITKRGQNVTFRCDPISEHNRLYWYRQTLGQGPEFLTYFQNEAQLEKSRLLSDRFSAERPKGSFSTLEIQRTEQGDSAMYLCASSSPGQGTNTQYFGPGTRLTVL.